These 12 T cell receptor beta chains were sequenced from one sample in a study of radiation and T cells in renal cell carcinoma (TCRdb year 2020). The method was the immunoSEQ multiplex PCR assay. TCRdb obtained this table from immuneACCESS and retained in-frame rearrangements with V and J assigned. These tables miss some clones; where compared with another copy, unresolved V genes account for less than half of the shortfall, and the remainder is unexplained. This sample is represented by around 180,000 clones; about nine tenths of them were singletons. The top ten clonotypes cover around 10% of the sample. The meaning of the sample's time point label: blood 4 weeks post-SBRT, at nephrectomy. Reading the label with the study, this specimen's treatment or condition is: 15 Gy SBRT to primary tumor, nephrectomy 4 weeks later. The sequencing here drew on blood, taken from a patient whose treatment included radiotherapy and nephrectomy. The receptors derive from a woman aged 50 to 65 with renal cell carcinoma.

The V and J genes are TRBV6-1 and TRBJ2-7, with a possible D match to TRBD2 (5 bases). In germline, CDR1 is MNHNS, CDR2 SASEGT. Between the trimmed V and J ends, which lost 3 bases and 0 bases, there was a span of 12 bases. The CDR3 has 15 amino acids. The CDR3 nucleotides read TGTGCCAGCAGTGACAGAGGCGGGCACTCCTACGAGCAGTACTTC. Translation: CASSDRGGHSYEQYF.

The chain employs TRBV6-5 and TRBJ1-2; the D gene is possibly TRBD1 (5 bases). This CDR3 region has 14 residues. The germline gives CDR1 MNHEY, CDR2 SVGAGI. Deletions cut 5 bases from V and 2 bases from J, with 12 bases between. The CDR3 reads CASSPPRGNYGYTF. Here the CDR3 DNA reads TGTGCCAGCAGTCCACCCCGGGGGAACTATGGCTACACCTTC.

Note on this clone: The junction departs from the called germline gene at one end, perhaps through a read error. This rearrangement joins TRBV7-7 to TRBJ2-7; 7 nucleotides line up with TRBD1. The CDR3 is 13 residues long. The germline gives CDR1 SSHAT, CDR2 FNYEAQ (reference sequence). This chain's CDR3 is CASSLSRDREQYF. CDR3 DNA: TGTGCTAGCAGCTTAAGTCGGGACAGAGAGCAGTACTTC.

The rearrangement uses TRBV27 and TRBJ2-5; D is uncertain. Trimming cost V 6 bases and J 7 bases, with 15 bases left between them. Germline lookup yields CDR1 MNHEY and CDR2 SMNVEV (reference sequence). The CDR3 sequence is 13 residues long. The CDR3 loop reads CASSPGGAWTQYF. Written as DNA, the CDR3 is TGTGCCAGCAGCCCCGGCGGTGCGTGGACCCAGTACTTC.

The gene calls are TRBV5-1 and TRBJ2-2; TRBD2 matches at 7 bases. V shed 4 bases, J shed 2 bases, and the junction held 8 bases outside the gene matches. The CDR3 covers 16 residues. Germline values: CDR1 SGHRS, CDR2 YFSETQ. CDR3 sequence: CASSPAGTKNTGELFF. The CDR3 region has the DNA TGCGCCAGCAGCCCCGCGGGGACTAAAAACACCGGGGAGCTGTTTTTT.

V gene TRBV10-3 combines with J gene TRBJ1-1; D uncertain. Looked up from germline, CDR1 is ENHRY and CDR2 is SYGVKD. V dropped 0 bases and J dropped 5 bases, with 4 bases sitting between them. The CDR3 loop spans 12 amino acids. CDR3 nucleotide sequence: TGTGCCATCAGTGAGTCGAGGACTGAAGCTTTCTTT. It codes for CAISESRTEAFF.

This chain joins TRBV18 and TRBJ1-5, with 8 positions matching TRBD1. J lost 2 bases, V lost 2 bases, and 2 bases had no gene match. Germline V CDR1 and CDR2: KGHSH, LQKENI. The CDR3 length is 15 residues. The CDR3 loop is CASSPETGGNQPQHF. CDR3 in DNA: TGTGCCAGCTCACCAGAGACAGGGGGCAATCAGCCCCAGCATTTT.

The chain combines TRBV7-2 with TRBJ2-3; no definite D call. The CDR3 covers 13 residues. Germline-derived CDR1 and CDR2 are SGHTA and FQGNSA. Trimming pared 5 bases from V and 0 bases from J, leaving 6 bases between. The chain's CDR3 is CASSPTSTDTQYF. The CDR3 nucleotides are TGTGCCAGCAGCCCCACTAGCACAGATACGCAGTATTTT.

The V and J genes are TRBV7-8 and TRBJ2-4; TRBD2 aligns across 7 bases. Germline CDR1 and CDR2: SGHVS and FQNEAQ. After removal of 2 bases from V and 3 bases from J, the junction contained 10 bases not matched to a gene. CDR3 length: 17 residues. The CDR3 DNA follows: TGTGCCAGCAGCTTATTCCCTCCCTCTAGCGGCAAAAACATTCAGTACTTC. Its protein is CASSLFPPSSGKNIQYF.

The V and J genes are TRBV6-1 and TRBJ1-4; 7 bases map to TRBD1. The CDR3 has 15 residues. Germline loops: CDR1 MNHNS, CDR2 SASEGT. V trimming: 4 bases; J trimming: 6 bases; junction bases outside the gene matches: 8. The chain's CDR3 is CASSVNFGTDEKLFF. Here the CDR3 DNA reads TGTGCCAGCAGTGTGAACTTCGGGACAGATGAAAAACTGTTTTTT.

A single count supports this clone. The chain uses TRBV5-1 and TRBJ2-5; D gene uncertain. CDR1 SGHRS and CDR2 YFSETQ come from the germline V gene. This CDR3 is 13 amino acids long. The V gene lost 4 bases and the J gene lost 1 base, with 8 bases spanning the gap. DNA for the CDR3: TGCGCCAGCAGCAAAAGCCGCCAAGAGACCCAGTACTTC. As protein: CASSKSRQETQYF.

The count of this clone is one. This chain joins TRBV7-9 and TRBJ1-2, with a possible D match to TRBD1 (6 bases). This CDR3 has 17 residues. Germline CDR1 SEHNR, CDR2 FQNEAQ (reference sequence). The germline V and J ends were trimmed by 0 bases and 7 bases, with 21 bases remaining between them. CDR3 sequence (DNA): TGTGCCAGCAGCTTAGCGTCGGTCGCCTACAGGGTATCTGGCTACACCTTC. Its protein is CASSLASVAYRVSGYTF.